A single sample gave rise to the 21 T cell receptor beta chains below, sequenced in a study of blood T cell repertoires in COVID-19. Profiled with immunoSEQ multiplex PCR; TCRdb holds only in-frame clones, not every one. The sample lists approximately 210,000 clones; 80% were seen once. Specimen: PBMCs or T cells enriched from blood (not recorded which). The receptors here all came from a man aged 30 to 39 with acute COVID-19.

The chain joins TRBV3-1 (or the pseudogene TRBV3-2) to TRBJ2-5; 8 bases line up with TRBD1. The germline gives CDR1 LGHDT, CDR2 YNNKEL (reference sequence). Trimming took 4 bases from V and 5 from J; bases not matched to a gene: 9. The CDR3 contains 15 residues. CDR3 DNA sequence: TGTGCCAGCAGCCTTGGACAGGGAAGAGAGGAGACCCAGTACTTC. This codes for CASSLGQGREETQYF.

The rearrangement links TRBV5-6 to TRBJ2-2; TRBD1 matches at 7 bases. The CDR3 spans 14 residues. Germline V gene lookup returns CDR1 SGHDT and CDR2 YYEEEE. With 4 bases clipped from V and 7 bases from J, the junction kept 7 bases outside the gene matches. The CDR3 nucleotides read TGTGCCAGCAGCCCGGGGACAGCCTTCGGGGAGCTGTTTTTT. It specifies CASSPGTAFGELFF.

The chain joins TRBV5-1 to TRBJ1-6; D possibly corresponds to TRBD1 (6 bases). CDR3 length: 13 amino acids. V dropped 0 bases and J dropped 11 bases, with 9 bases sitting between them. The germline V gene has CDR1 SGHRS and CDR2 YFSETQ. The CDR3 sequence is CASSLEHRAPLHF. The CDR3 DNA reads TGCGCCAGCAGCTTGGAACACAGGGCACCCCTCCACTTT.

The V and J genes are TRBV5-4 and TRBJ2-1, with TRBD2 matching over 11 bases. CDR1 and CDR2 from the germline V gene are SGHNT and YYREEE (reference sequence). Unmatched junction bases numbered 4, after V lost 2 bases and J lost 0 bases. CDR3 length: 17 amino acids. CDR3 sequence: CASSLDSGGVSYNEQFF. For the CDR3, the DNA is TGTGCCAGCAGCTTAGATAGCGGGGGGGTCTCCTACAATGAGCAGTTCTTC.

The chain employs TRBV6-5 and TRBJ2-1; 11 bases line up with TRBD2. The CDR3 length is 15 residues. V was pared by 2 bases and J by 7 bases, with 4 bases of the junction left unmatched. Germline CDR1 MNHEY, CDR2 SVGAGI. The CDR3 DNA reads as TGTGCCAGCAGTTACCGACCTAGCGGGGGGAATGAGCAGTTCTTC. Amino acid sequence: CASSYRPSGGNEQFF.

V usage is TRBV19 and J usage is TRBJ1-2, with 10 bases matching TRBD1. V gave up 6 bases and J gave up 3 bases; unmatched junction bases: 4. This CDR3 region has 14 residues. Germline CDR1 reads LNHDA; CDR2 reads SQIVND (reference sequence). In DNA, the CDR3 is TGTGCCAGTAGGGGACAGGGGCAGGACTATGGCTACACCTTC. This translates into CASRGQGQDYGYTF.

The rearrangement uses TRBV27 and TRBJ1-1, with 7 bases identical to TRBD1. V dropped 1 base and J dropped 1; count of bases not matched to a gene: 9. Germline loops: CDR1 MNHEY, CDR2 SMNVEV (reference sequence). The CDR3 has 17 residues. The CDR3 sequence is CASSLLGGGHSNTEAFF. In nucleotides, the CDR3 is TGTGCCAGCAGTTTATTAGGGGGCGGACACTCGAACACTGAAGCTTTCTTT.

This chain connects TRBV25-1 to TRBJ2-1, with D perhaps matching TRBD1 (6 bases). The V gene lost 4 bases and the J gene lost 3 bases, with 16 bases spanning the gap. CDR3 length: 16 amino acids. Germline lookup yields CDR1 MGHDK and CDR2 SYGVNS. CDR3 nucleotide sequence: TGTGCCAGCAGTGGTCCCGGGACATATTACTACAATGAGCAGTTCTTC. Translated: CASSGPGTYYYNEQFF.

The rearrangement uses TRBV29-1 and TRBJ1-3; no reliable D call. Germline V lookup: CDR1 SQVTM, CDR2 ANQGSEA. The length of the CDR3 is 15 residues. V was trimmed by 5 bases and J by 2 bases, leaving 16 bases between them. The CDR3 loop is CSVYQRGNPGNTIYF. The CDR3 coding sequence is TGCAGCGTTTACCAACGGGGTAACCCTGGAAACACCATATATTTT.

This clone was detected only once. This chain connects TRBV6-1 to TRBJ1-2, with 7 nucleotides matching TRBD1. Per the germline V gene, CDR1 is MNHNS and CDR2 is SASEGT. The CDR3 extends over 12 amino acids. V lost 2 bases and J lost 14; bases outside the gene matches: 8. The CDR3 sequence is CASSEPDRPRTF. CDR3 DNA sequence: TGTGCCAGCAGTGAACCGGACAGGCCCAGGACCTTC.

The CDR3 spells CASSLDRGRLIGDTQYF. The CDR3 DNA sequence: TGTGCCAGCAGCTTAGACAGGGGTCGATTAATAGGGGATACGCAGTATTTT. J is TRBJ2-3 and V is TRBV7-6; 7 nucleotides align to TRBD1. The CDR3 runs 17 residues. J gave up 6 bases and V 1 base, and 13 bases lay outside the gene matches. Germline V gene sequence: CDR1 SGHVS, CDR2 FNYEAQ.

This clone was seen only once. CDR3 coding DNA: TGTGCCAGCAGTCGGGGACAGGGGGTAACAGATACGCAGTATTTT. Translation: CASSRGQGVTDTQYF. The chain couples TRBV6-5 to TRBJ2-3, with TRBD1 identical over 11 bases. The CDR3 is 15 residues long. V dropped 5 bases and J dropped 3; count of bases not matched to a gene: 4. CDR1 and CDR2 from the germline V gene are MNHEY and SVGAGI.

V and J are TRBV4-1 and TRBJ2-7; D gene uncertain. V lost 1 base to trimming and J lost 3 bases, with 7 bases between them. This CDR3 has 13 residues. The germline gives CDR1 MGHRA, CDR2 YSYEKL. CDR3 amino acids: CASSQARNYEQYF. The CDR3 DNA follows: TGCGCCAGCAGCCAAGCTAGGAACTACGAGCAGTACTTC.

The V call is TRBV14, the J call TRBJ1-1; 7 positions match TRBD1. J was trimmed by 4 bases and V by 2 bases; bases with no gene match: 7. The CDR3 contains 15 residues. Germline V gives CDR1 SGHDN, CDR2 FVKESK. The DNA for the CDR3 is TGTGCCAGCAGCCAAAAGACAGGGTGGTCCACTGAAGCTTTCTTT. Encoded protein: CASSQKTGWSTEAFF.

This clone was counted once. This chain uses TRBV19 with TRBJ1-4; D call uncertain. Germline V gene data show CDR1 as LNHDA and CDR2 as SQIVND (reference sequence). Trimming took 6 bases from V and 0 from J, leaving 8 bases between them. The CDR3 is 14 residues long. The CDR3 coding sequence is TGTGCCAGTAGGAACAGTGCAACTAATGAAAAACTGTTTTTT. This sequence encodes CASRNSATNEKLFF. Drawing the rest from reference TRBV19 and TRBJ1-4, the complete variable domain is DGGITQSPKYLFRKEGQNVTLSCEQNLNHDAMYWYRQDPGQGLRLIYYSQIVNDFQKGDIAEGYSVSREKKESFPLTVTSAQKNPTAFYLCASRNSATNEKLFFGSGTQLSVL.

The V call is TRBV6-5, the J call TRBJ2-2; 7 positions agree with TRBD1. V was clipped by 5 bases and J by 4 bases; unmatched bases: 7. In germline, CDR1 is MNHEY, CDR2 SVGAGI. This CDR3 comprises 15 residues. CDR3 region: CASSPQGQGTGELFF. CDR3 DNA: TGTGCCAGCAGTCCACAGGGGCAGGGCACCGGGGAGCTGTTTTTT.

The V call is TRBV9, the J call TRBJ1-2, with no clear D. The germline V gene has CDR1 SGDLS and CDR2 YYNGEE. The CDR3 totals 15 residues. Trimming stripped 3 bases from V and 4 bases from J, with 16 bases between. The CDR3 region is CASSDPTNRSYGYTF. CDR3 bases: TGTGCCAGCAGCGACCCTACGAACCGAAGCTATGGCTACACCTTC.

The CDR3 nucleotides are TGTGCCACCAGTGATTTTTTCAGCAGGGGAAGGGACGAGCAGTACTTC. Its translation: CATSDFFSRGRDEQYF. The chain employs TRBV24-1 and TRBJ2-7; possible D gene TRBD1, 6 bases. CDR1 and CDR2 from the germline V gene are KGHDR and SFDVKD. This CDR3 region has 16 residues. V dropped 1 base and J dropped 5 bases, with 17 bases sitting between them.

The chain combines TRBV7-2 with TRBJ2-5; 11 bases align to TRBD2. Per the germline V gene, CDR1 is SGHTA and CDR2 is FQGNSA. The CDR3 extends over 15 amino acids. V shed 5 bases and J 4 bases; nucleotides not matched to a gene: 6. CDR3 coding DNA: TGTGCCAGCAGCGCCCTAGCGGGGGGTTCAGAGACCCAGTACTTC. The encoded protein is CASSALAGGSETQYF.

The chain carries TRBV2 and TRBJ2-5; TRBD1 might be the D (5 bases). Trimming took off 6 bases at V and 7 bases at J, with 15 bases between the two ends. The CDR3 is 13 residues long. In germline, CDR1 is SNHLY, CDR2 FYNNEI. The DNA of the CDR3 is TGTGCCAGCAGCGGGCAGGGAAGGGGGACCCAGTACTTC. It codes for CASSGQGRGTQYF.

The chain recombines TRBV5-4 with TRBJ1-1; unclear D gene. V lost 0 bases, J lost 0 bases, and 6 bases lay in between. Germline V gene data show CDR1 as SGHNT and CDR2 as YYREEE (reference sequence). The CDR3 totals 14 residues. The CDR3 nucleotides read TGTGCCAGCAGCTTGGACAGCATGAACACTGAAGCTTTCTTT. The encoded protein is CASSLDSMNTEAFF. The full variable domain, its missing parts supplied by reference TRBV5-4 and TRBJ1-1, is ETGVTQSPTHLIKTRGQQVTLRCSSQSGHNTVSWYQQALGQGPQFIFQYYREEENGRGNFPPRFSGLQFPNYSSELNVNALELDDSALYLCASSLDSMNTEAFFGQGTRLTVV.